Listed below are T cell receptor beta chains from one sample, sequenced in a study of cytomegalovirus exposure and HLA in healthy donors. Repertoires were generated with immunoSEQ multiplex PCR, while TCRdb's copy carries only in-frame clones and drops some. The sample consists of about 210,000 clones, about 83% of them appearing once. Sequencing was done on a sample of PBMCs. These receptors all stem from a woman aged 45-65 years in good health and CMV-seropositive. The CDR3 runs from the conserved cysteine through the conserved F or W. The D gene is left open where the match is weak. Rows may omit the clone size; those that give it use once, few, many or a size class.

>TRBJ1-2|NA|NA|TRBV11-2
CASSLAGLGLGGYTF
TGTGCCAGCAGCTTAGCCGGATTGGGACTGGGCGGCTACACCTTC
>TRBJ1-4|NA|NA|TRBV19
CASSFAGRRTEKLFF
TGTGCCAGTAGTTTCGCGGGCAGGCGAACGGAAAAACTGTTTTTT
>TRBJ2-1|NA|NA|TRBV9
CASSRGSLANEQFF
TGTGCCAGCAGCCGAGGATCCCTAGCAAATGAGCAGTTCTTC
>TRBJ1-1|NA|NA|TRBV19
CASSVTSNTEAFF
TGTGCCAGTAGTGTTACAAGTAACACTGAAGCTTTCTTT
>TRBJ1-6|NA|few|TRBV4-3
CASSQDRGARSPLHF
TGCGCCAGCAGCCAAGATCGGGGAGCTCGTTCACCCCTCCACTTT
>TRBJ2-3|NA|NA|TRBV5-4
CASSSWTTVGGVTDTQYF
TGTGCCAGCAGCTCTTGGACCACGGTCGGCGGGGTCACAGATACGCAGTATTTT
>TRBJ2-1|NA|NA|TRBV27
CASSPHTKQFF
TGTGCCAGCAGTCCTCACACTAAACAGTTCTTC
>TRBJ1-6|TRBD1|NA|TRBV9
CASSAATGTYNSPLHF
TGTGCCAGCAGCGCGGCGACAGGGACCTATAATTCACCCCTCCACTTT
>TRBJ2-7|TRBD1|NA|TRBV5-6
CASSPRTGARYEQYF
TGTGCCAGCAGCCCGAGGACAGGGGCGCGCTACGAGCAGTACTTC
>TRBJ2-7|NA|NA|TRBV18
CASSPGRGEQYF
TGTGCCAGCTCACCGGGTCGGGGGGAGCAGTACTTC
>TRBJ2-2|TRBD1|NA|TRBV7-9
CASSPTDRGDTGELFF
TGTGCCAGCAGCCCTACTGACAGGGGGGACACCGGGGAGCTGTTTTTT
>TRBJ2-3|NA|NA|TRBV12-1
CASSSSGGVRYTQYF
TGTGCCAGCAGCTCCAGTGGCGGGGTTCGGTATACGCAGTATTTT
>TRBJ1-1|NA|NA|TRBV18
CASAPLRGGNTEAFF
TGTGCCAGCGCACCCTTACGGGGGGGGAACACTGAAGCTTTCTTT
>TRBJ1-5|NA|NA|TRBV10-3
CAITISQGQPQHF
TGTGCCATCACTATATCTCAGGGTCAGCCCCAGCATTTT
>TRBJ1-1|NA|NA|TRBV11-2
CASSLGARGEAFF
TGTGCCAGCAGCTTAGGAGCCCGGGGAGAAGCTTTCTTT
>TRBJ2-7|NA|NA|TRBV5-1
CASSLAIMSTYEQYF
TGCGCCAGCAGCTTGGCCATAATGTCAACCTACGAGCAGTACTTC
>TRBJ1-2|TRBD1|NA|TRBV6-6
CASSPGQDLNYGYTF
TGTGCCAGCAGTCCGGGACAGGACCTAAACTATGGCTACACCTTC
>TRBJ2-3|TRBD2|NA|TRBV10-3
CAISLAGLLDTQYF
TGTGCCATCAGTTTAGCGGGGTTGTTGGATACGCAGTATTTT
>TRBJ1-1|NA|NA|TRBV19
CATEENTEAFF
TGTGCCACAGAGGAGAACACTGAAGCTTTCTTT
>TRBJ1-1|TRBD1|NA|TRBV28
CASSLGGQGSEAFF
TGTGCCAGCAGTTTAGGGGGACAGGGTAGTGAAGCTTTCTTT
>TRBJ1-1|NA|NA|TRBV2
CASKLQDMNTEAFF
TGTGCCAGCAAACTACAGGATATGAACACTGAAGCTTTCTTT
>TRBJ1-3|TRBD1|NA|TRBV7-9
CASRTGQGAPRGNTIYF
TGTGCCAGCAGAACCGGACAGGGGGCGCCGAGGGGAAACACCATATATTTT
>TRBJ2-5|TRBD2|NA|TRBV5-1
CASSLAGEGETQYF
TGCGCCAGCAGCTTAGCGGGGGAGGGGGAGACCCAGTACTTC
>TRBJ1-1|NA|few|TRBV7-8
CASSFRTAKQNTEAFF
TGTGCCAGCAGCTTCCGGACAGCGAAACAGAACACTGAAGCTTTCTTT
>TRBJ1-1|TRBD1|NA|TRBV5-4
CASSLPTGGNTEAFF
TGTGCCAGCAGCTTGCCGACAGGGGGGAACACTGAAGCTTTCTTT
>TRBJ1-2|NA|few|TRBV7-2
CASSLDREAGYTF
TGTGCCAGCAGCTTAGACCGAGAGGCGGGCTACACCTTC
>TRBJ1-5|NA|NA|TRBV6-1
CASSEAGGSGFQPQHF
TGTGCCAGCAGTGAAGCTGGAGGGAGCGGTTTTCAGCCCCAGCATTTT
>TRBJ1-5|NA|few|TRBV27
CASSWQGDNQPQHF
TGTGCCAGCAGTTGGCAGGGCGACAATCAGCCCCAGCATTTT
>TRBJ2-7|TRBD1|NA|TRBV18
CASSKQGSSYEQYF
TGTGCCAGCTCTAAACAGGGGAGCTCCTACGAGCAGTACTTC
>TRBJ1-6|TRBD1|NA|TRBV6-1
CASSGTGSSPLHF
TGTGCCAGCAGCGGGACAGGGAGTTCACCCCTCCACTTT
>TRBJ2-3|NA|NA|TRBV12-1
CASSLIDSDTQYF
TGTGCCAGCAGCTTGATAGATTCAGATACGCAGTATTTT
>TRBJ2-3|NA|few|TRBV6-6
CASSPIGVDTDTQYF
TGTGCCAGCAGCCCCATCGGGGTGGACACAGATACGCAGTATTTT
>TRBJ1-1|TRBD1|few|TRBV18
CASSPTGGAMNTEAFF
TGTGCCAGCTCACCAACAGGGGGCGCGATGAACACTGAAGCTTTCTTT
>TRBJ1-2|TRBD1|few|TRBV19
CASSAQGASDYGYTF
TGTGCCAGTAGTGCGCAGGGGGCGAGCGACTATGGCTACACCTTC
>TRBJ1-3|NA|NA|TRBV30
CAWSDYARNSGNTIYF
TGTGCCTGGAGTGACTACGCCCGGAACTCTGGAAACACCATATATTTT
>TRBJ1-5|NA|NA|TRBV27
CASSPPLRRPQHF
TGTGCCAGCAGTCCTCCACTGAGGCGGCCCCAGCATTTT
>TRBJ2-1|NA|NA|TRBV15
CATSRDGRSYNEQFF
TGTGCCACCAGCAGAGATGGCCGCTCCTACAATGAGCAGTTCTTC
>TRBJ1-1|NA|NA|TRBV5-1
CASSPRGGQGYTEAFF
TGCGCCAGCAGCCCCAGGGGCGGCCAGGGTTATACTGAAGCTTTCTTT
>TRBJ2-7|NA|NA|TRBV11-2
CASSFTYEQYF
TGTGCCAGCAGCTTTACCTACGAGCAGTACTTC
>TRBJ2-7|NA|NA|TRBV7-9
CASSLGQGSQQYF
TGTGCCAGCAGCTTAGGCCAGGGGAGTCAGCAGTACTTC
>TRBJ2-7|NA|NA|TRBV19
CASSIGFRGSYEQYF
TGTGCCAGTAGTATAGGTTTCAGGGGATCCTACGAGCAGTACTTC
>TRBJ1-6|NA|NA|TRBV6-1
CASTAYNSPLHF
TGTGCCAGTACAGCCTATAATTCACCCCTCCACTTT
>TRBJ1-2|NA|NA|TRBV7-2
CASSLTGANYGYTF
TGTGCCAGCAGCTTGACAGGAGCTAACTATGGCTACACCTTC
>TRBJ1-1|TRBD1|NA|TRBV5-4
CASSLLQGAVNTEAFF
TGTGCCAGCAGCTTATTACAGGGGGCGGTGAACACTGAAGCTTTCTTT
>TRBJ1-3|NA|NA|TRBV6-1
CASSRHSSGNTIYF
TGTGCCAGCAGTAGACATAGCTCTGGAAACACCATATATTTT
>TRBJ2-7|TRBD1|NA|TRBV25-1
CASTGTGYEQYF
TGTGCCAGTACCGGGACAGGGTATGAGCAGTACTTC
>TRBJ1-3|NA|NA|TRBV30
CAWTGDSGNTIYF
TGTGCCTGGACCGGGGATTCTGGAAACACCATATATTTT
>TRBJ2-7|NA|NA|TRBV28
CASSSIYYEQYF
TGTGCCAGCAGTTCTATATACTACGAGCAGTACTTC
>TRBJ1-2|NA|NA|TRBV27
CASSLTGWANYGYTF
TGTGCCAGCAGTTTGACGGGGTGGGCTAACTATGGCTACACCTTC
>TRBJ1-2|NA|few|TRBV4-2
CASSQDGGAYGYTF
TGTGCCAGCAGCCAAGATGGAGGGGCCTATGGCTACACCTTC
>TRBJ2-7|TRBD2|NA|TRBV7-8
CASSVYGTSGGGEQYF
TGTGCCAGCAGCGTGTACGGGACTAGCGGGGGGGGCGAGCAGTACTTC
>TRBJ2-5|TRBD2|NA|TRBV5-1
CASSLVGGGQETQYF
TGCGCCAGCAGCTTGGTCGGGGGGGGACAAGAGACCCAGTACTTC
>TRBJ2-1|TRBD2|NA|TRBV5-1
CASSLGLAGGPGGNEQFF
TGCGCCAGCAGCCTTGGACTAGCGGGGGGGCCAGGGGGCAATGAGCAGTTCTTC